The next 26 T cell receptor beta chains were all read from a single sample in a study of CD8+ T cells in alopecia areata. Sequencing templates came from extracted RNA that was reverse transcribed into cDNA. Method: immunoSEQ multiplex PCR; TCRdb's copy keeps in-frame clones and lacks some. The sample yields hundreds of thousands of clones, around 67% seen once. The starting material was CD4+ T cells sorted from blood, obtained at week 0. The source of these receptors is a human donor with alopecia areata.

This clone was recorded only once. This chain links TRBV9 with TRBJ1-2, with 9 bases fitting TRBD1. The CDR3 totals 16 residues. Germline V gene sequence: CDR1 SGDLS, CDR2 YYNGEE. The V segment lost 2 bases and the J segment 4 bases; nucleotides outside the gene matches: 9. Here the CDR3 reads CASSVDPGQGSYGYTF. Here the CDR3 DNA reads TGTGCCAGCAGCGTCGACCCGGGACAGGGAAGCTATGGCTACACCTTC.

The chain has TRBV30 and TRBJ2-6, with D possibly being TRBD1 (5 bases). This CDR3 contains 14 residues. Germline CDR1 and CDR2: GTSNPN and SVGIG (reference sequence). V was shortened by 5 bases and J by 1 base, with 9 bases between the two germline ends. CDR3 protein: CAWGALSGANVLTF. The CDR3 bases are TGTGCCTGGGGGGCCTTATCTGGGGCCAACGTCCTGACTTTC.

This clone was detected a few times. Here the CDR3 reads CASSPWDASTDTQYF. As DNA, the CDR3 is TGCGCCAGCAGTCCCTGGGATGCTAGCACAGATACGCAGTATTTT. J is TRBJ2-3 and V is TRBV5-1; D call uncertain. Deletions cut 5 bases from V and 0 bases from J, with 13 bases between. This CDR3 has 15 residues. The germline gives CDR1 SGHRS, CDR2 YFSETQ.

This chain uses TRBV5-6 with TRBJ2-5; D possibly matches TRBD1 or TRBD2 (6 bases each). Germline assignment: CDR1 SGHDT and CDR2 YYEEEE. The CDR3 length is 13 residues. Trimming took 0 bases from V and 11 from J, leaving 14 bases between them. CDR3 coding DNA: TGTGCCAGCAGCTTGGGGGCCGGGGGCAGGCAGTACTTC. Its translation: CASSLGAGGRQYF.

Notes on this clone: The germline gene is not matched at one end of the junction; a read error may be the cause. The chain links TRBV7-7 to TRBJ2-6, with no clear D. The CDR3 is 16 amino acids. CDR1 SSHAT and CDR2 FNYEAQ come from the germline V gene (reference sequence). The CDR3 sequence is CASSPFVGSGANVLTF. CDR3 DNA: TGTGCTAGCAGCCCCTTCGTGGGGTCTGGGGCCAACGTCCTGACTTTC.

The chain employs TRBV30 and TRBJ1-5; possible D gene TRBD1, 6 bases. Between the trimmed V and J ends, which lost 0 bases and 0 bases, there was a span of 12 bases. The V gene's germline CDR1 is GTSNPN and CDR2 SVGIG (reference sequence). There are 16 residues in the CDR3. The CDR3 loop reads CAWSVPGAISNQPQHF. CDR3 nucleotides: TGTGCCTGGAGTGTACCAGGGGCGATTAGCAATCAGCCCCAGCATTTT.

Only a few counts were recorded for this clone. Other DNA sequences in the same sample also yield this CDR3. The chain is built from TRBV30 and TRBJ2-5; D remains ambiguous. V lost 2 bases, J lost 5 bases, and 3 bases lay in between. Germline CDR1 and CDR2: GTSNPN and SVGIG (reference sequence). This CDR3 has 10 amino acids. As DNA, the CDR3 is TGTGCCTGGAGTCGGGAGACCCAGTACTTC. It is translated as CAWSRETQYF.

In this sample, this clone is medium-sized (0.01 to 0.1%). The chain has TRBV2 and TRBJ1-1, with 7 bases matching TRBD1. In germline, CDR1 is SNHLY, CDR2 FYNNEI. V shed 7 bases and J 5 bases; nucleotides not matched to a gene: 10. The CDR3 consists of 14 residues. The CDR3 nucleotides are TGTGCCAGCACCTCGCCCCAGGGGGGGACTGAAGCTTTCTTT. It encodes CASTSPQGGTEAFF.

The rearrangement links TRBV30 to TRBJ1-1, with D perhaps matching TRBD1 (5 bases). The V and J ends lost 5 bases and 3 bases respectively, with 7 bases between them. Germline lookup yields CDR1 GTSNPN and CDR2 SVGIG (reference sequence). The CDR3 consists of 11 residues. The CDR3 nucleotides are TGTGCCTGGTCGGGGCACACTGAAGCTTTCTTT. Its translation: CAWSGHTEAFF.

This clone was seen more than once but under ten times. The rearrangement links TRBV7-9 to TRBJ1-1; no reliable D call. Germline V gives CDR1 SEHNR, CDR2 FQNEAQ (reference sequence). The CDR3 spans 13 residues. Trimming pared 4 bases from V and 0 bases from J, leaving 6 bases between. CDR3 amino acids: CASSSQVNTEAFF. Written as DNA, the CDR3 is TGTGCCAGCAGCTCTCAGGTGAACACTGAAGCTTTCTTT.

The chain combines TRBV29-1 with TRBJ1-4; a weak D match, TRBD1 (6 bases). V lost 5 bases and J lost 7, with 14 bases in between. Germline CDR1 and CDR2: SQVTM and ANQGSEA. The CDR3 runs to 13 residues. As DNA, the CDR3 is TGCAGCGTTAAAGGGGGGTTTGGTGAAAAACTGTTTTTT. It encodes CSVKGGFGEKLFF.

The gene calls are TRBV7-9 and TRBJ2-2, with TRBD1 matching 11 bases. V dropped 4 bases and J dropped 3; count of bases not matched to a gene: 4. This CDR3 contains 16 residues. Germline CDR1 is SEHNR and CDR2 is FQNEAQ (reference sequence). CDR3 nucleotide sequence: TGTGCCAGCAGCTCCAGGACAGGGGGCTACACCGGGGAGCTGTTTTTT. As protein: CASSSRTGGYTGELFF.

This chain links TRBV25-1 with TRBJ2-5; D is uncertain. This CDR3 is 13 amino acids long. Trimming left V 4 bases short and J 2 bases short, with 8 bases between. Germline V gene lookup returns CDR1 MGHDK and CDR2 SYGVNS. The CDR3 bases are TGTGCCAGCAGTGGGAGCGCTCAAGAGACCCAGTACTTC. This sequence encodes CASSGSAQETQYF.

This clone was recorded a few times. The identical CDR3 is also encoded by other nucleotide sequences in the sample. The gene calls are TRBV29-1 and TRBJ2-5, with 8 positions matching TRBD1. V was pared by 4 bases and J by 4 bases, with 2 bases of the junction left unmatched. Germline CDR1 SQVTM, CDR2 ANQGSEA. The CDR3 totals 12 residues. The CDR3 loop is CSVGGQGETQYF. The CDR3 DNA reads TGCAGCGTTGGCGGACAGGGAGAGACCCAGTACTTC.

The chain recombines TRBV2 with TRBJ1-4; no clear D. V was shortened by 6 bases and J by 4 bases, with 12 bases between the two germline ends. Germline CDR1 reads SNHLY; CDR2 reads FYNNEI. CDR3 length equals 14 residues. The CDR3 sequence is CASRGDKFNEKLFF. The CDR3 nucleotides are TGTGCCAGCAGAGGAGACAAGTTTAATGAAAAACTGTTTTTT.

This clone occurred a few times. In DNA, the CDR3 is TGTGCCAGCAGTAAAGGACTAGCGGGAACCCAAGAGACCCAGTACTTC. It specifies CASSKGLAGTQETQYF. The chain links TRBV6-6 to TRBJ2-5, with 12 bases matching TRBD2. The CDR3 sequence is 16 residues long. Looked up from germline, CDR1 is MNHNY and CDR2 is SVGAGI (reference sequence). The V segment lost 5 bases and the J segment 1 base; nucleotides outside the gene matches: 5.

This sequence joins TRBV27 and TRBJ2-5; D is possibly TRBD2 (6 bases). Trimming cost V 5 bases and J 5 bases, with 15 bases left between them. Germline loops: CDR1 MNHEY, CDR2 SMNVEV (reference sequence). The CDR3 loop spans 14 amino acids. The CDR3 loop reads CASSQWAGRETQYF. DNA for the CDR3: TGTGCCAGCAGTCAATGGGCGGGGAGGGAGACCCAGTACTTC.

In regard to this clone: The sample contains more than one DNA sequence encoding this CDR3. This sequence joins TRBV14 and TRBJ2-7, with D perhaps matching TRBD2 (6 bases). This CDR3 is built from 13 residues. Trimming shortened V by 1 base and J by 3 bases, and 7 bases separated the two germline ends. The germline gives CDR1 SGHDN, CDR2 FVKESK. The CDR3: CASSQVGGYEQYF. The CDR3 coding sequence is TGTGCCAGCAGCCAAGTGGGGGGCTACGAGCAGTACTTC.

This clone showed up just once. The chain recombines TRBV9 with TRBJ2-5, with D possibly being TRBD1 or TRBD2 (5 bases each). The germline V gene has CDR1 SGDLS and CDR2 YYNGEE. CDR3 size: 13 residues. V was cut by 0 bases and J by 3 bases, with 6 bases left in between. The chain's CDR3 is CASSVVGEETQYF. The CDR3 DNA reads TGTGCCAGCAGCGTAGTGGGGGAAGAGACCCAGTACTTC.

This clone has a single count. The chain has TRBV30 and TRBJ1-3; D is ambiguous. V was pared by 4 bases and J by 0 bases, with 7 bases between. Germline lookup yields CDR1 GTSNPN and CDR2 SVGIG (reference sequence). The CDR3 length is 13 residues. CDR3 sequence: CAWMGISGNTIYF. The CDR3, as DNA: TGTGCCTGGATGGGGATCTCTGGAAACACCATATATTTT.

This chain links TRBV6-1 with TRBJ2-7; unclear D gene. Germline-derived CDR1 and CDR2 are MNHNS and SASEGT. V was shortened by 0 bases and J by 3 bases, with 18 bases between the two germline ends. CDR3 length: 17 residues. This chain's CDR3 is CASSEAWPALEHYEQYF. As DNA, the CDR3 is TGTGCCAGCAGTGAAGCATGGCCAGCCCTCGAGCACTACGAGCAGTACTTC.

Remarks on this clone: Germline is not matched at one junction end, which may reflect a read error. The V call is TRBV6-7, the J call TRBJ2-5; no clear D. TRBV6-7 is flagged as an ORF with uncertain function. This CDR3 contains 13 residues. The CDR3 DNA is TGTACCAGCAGTTACATCGCCCAAGAGACCCAGTACTTC. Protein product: CTSSYIAQETQYF.

This chain's CDR3 is CASRGDRRSPLHF. Here the CDR3 DNA reads TGTGCCAGCAGGGGGGACAGGCGTTCACCCCTCCACTTT. This chain joins TRBV6-5 and TRBJ1-6, with 8 bases identical to TRBD1. The CDR3 contains 13 residues. V dropped 6 bases and J dropped 9; count of bases not matched to a gene: 4. Germline CDR1 reads MNHEY; CDR2 reads SVGAGI.

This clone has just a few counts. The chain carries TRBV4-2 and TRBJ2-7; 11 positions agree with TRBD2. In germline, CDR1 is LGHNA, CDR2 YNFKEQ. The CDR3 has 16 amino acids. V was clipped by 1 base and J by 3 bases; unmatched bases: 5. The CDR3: CASSQALAGGLYEQYF. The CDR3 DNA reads TGTGCCAGCAGCCAAGCCCTAGCGGGGGGACTCTACGAGCAGTACTTC.

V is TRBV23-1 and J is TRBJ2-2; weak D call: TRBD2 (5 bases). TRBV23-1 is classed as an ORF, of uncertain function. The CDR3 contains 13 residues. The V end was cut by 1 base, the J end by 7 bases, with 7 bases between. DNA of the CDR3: TGCGCCAGCAGTCAATTAGGGAGCGGGGAGCTGTTTTTT. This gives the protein CASSQLGSGELFF.

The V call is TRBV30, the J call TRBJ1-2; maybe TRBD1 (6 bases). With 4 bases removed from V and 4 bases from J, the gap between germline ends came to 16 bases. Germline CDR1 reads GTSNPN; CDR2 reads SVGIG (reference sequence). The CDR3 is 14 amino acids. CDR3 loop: CAWTRQEPPYGYTF. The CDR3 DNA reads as TGTGCCTGGACCAGACAGGAGCCCCCCTATGGCTACACCTTC. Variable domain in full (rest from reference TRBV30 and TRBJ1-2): SQTIHQWPATLVQPVGSPLSLECTVEGTSNPNLYWYRQAAGRGLQLLFYSVGIGQISSEVPQNLSASRPQDRQFILSSKKLLLSDSGFYLCAWTRQEPPYGYTFGSGTRLTVV.